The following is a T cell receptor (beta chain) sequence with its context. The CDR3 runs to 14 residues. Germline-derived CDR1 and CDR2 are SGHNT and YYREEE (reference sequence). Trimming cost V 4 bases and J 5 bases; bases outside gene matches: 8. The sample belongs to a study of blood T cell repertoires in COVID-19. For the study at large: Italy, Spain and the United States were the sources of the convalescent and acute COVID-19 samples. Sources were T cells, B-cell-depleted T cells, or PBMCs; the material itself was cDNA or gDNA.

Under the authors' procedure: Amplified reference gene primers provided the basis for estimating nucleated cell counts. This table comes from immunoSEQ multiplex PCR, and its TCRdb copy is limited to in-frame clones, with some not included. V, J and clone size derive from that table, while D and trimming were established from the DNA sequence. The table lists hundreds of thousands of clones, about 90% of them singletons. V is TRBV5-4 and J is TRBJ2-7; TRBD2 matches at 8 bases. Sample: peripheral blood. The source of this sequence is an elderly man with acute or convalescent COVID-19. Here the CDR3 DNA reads TGTGCCAGCAGCCCCTCGGGGACTAGAAACGAGCAGTACTTC. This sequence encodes CASSPSGTRNEQYF.